Shown below are 5 T cell receptor beta chains from a single sample sequenced in a study of shared clonotypes between healthy human individuals. Terminally differentiated effector memory CD45RA+ cells were excluded by CCR7 positive selection of CD45RO-negative cells. Assay used: immunoSEQ multiplex PCR; TCRdb lists only in-frame clones, some missing. Altogether over 2 million clones are present, about 94% being singletons, with the ten largest covering 1.1%. The source material was naive CD8+ T cells sorted from blood. The receptors were gathered from a man aged 18 to 35 in good health.

This clone was recorded once. J is TRBJ2-2 and V is TRBV7-6; TRBD2 matches 10 bases. The V gene's germline CDR1 is SGHVS and CDR2 FNYEAQ. Trimming cost V 5 bases and J 2 bases; bases outside gene matches: 8. The CDR3 totals 17 residues. This CDR3 reads CASSISLAGANTGELFF. CDR3 nucleotide sequence: TGTGCCAGCAGCATATCCCTAGCGGGGGCAAACACCGGGGAGCTGTTTTTT.

This chain links TRBV6-1 with TRBJ1-1; D is undetermined. The CDR3 runs to 12 residues. Deletions cut 6 bases from V and 0 bases from J, with 5 bases between. Germline V lookup: CDR1 MNHNS, CDR2 SASEGT. CDR3 DNA: TGTGCCAGCAGGGGAATGAACACTGAAGCTTTCTTT. Translation gives CASRGMNTEAFF.

In its sample, this clone was seen once. The V gene is TRBV19, the J gene TRBJ1-5; no reliable D call. With 5 bases removed from V and 2 bases from J, the gap between germline ends came to 7 bases. This CDR3 comprises 13 residues. Germline loops: CDR1 LNHDA, CDR2 SQIVND (reference sequence). CDR3 DNA: TGTGCCAGTAGTCTTCAGGGCAATCAGCCCCAGCATTTT. Its translation: CASSLQGNQPQHF.

This clone was picked up one time. The chain combines TRBV5-4 with TRBJ2-5; tentative D call: TRBD2 (6 bases). The V gene lost 4 bases and the J gene lost 5 bases, with 6 bases spanning the gap. Germline V gene sequence: CDR1 SGHNT, CDR2 YYREEE (reference sequence). This CDR3 contains 11 residues. The CDR3 sequence: CASSGGETQYF. CDR3 DNA: TGTGCCAGCAGCGGGGGGGAGACCCAGTACTTC.

V gene TRBV6-6 combines with J gene TRBJ2-7; D gene ambiguous. CDR3 length: 14 residues. V dropped 6 bases and J dropped 0 bases, with 12 bases sitting between them. CDR1 and CDR2 from the germline V gene are MNHNY and SVGAGI (reference sequence). In nucleotides, the CDR3 is TGTGCCAGCAGCTTGGCTCTGAGCTCCTACGAGCAGTACTTC. Translating it yields CASSLALSSYEQYF.